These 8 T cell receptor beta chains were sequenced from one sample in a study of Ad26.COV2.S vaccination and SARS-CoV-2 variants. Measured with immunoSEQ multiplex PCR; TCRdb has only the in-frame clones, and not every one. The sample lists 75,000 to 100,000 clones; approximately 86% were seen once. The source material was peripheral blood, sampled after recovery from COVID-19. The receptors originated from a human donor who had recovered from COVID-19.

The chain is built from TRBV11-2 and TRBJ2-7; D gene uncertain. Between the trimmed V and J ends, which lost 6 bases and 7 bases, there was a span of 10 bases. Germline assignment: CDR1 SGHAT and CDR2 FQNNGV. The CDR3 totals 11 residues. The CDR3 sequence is CASRGAREQYF. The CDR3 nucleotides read TGTGCCAGCAGGGGTGCCAGGGAGCAGTACTTC.

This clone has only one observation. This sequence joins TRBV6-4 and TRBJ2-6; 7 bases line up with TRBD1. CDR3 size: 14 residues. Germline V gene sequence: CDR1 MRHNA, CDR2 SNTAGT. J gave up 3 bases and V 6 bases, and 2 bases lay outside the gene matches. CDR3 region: CASRQGSGANVLTF. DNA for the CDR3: TGTGCCAGCAGACAGGGGAGTGGGGCCAACGTCCTGACTTTC.

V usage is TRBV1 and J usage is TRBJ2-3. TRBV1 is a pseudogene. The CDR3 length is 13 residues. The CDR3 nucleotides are TGCACCAGCAGCCAAAGAACCACAGATACGCAGTATTTT. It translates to CTSSQRTTDTQYF.

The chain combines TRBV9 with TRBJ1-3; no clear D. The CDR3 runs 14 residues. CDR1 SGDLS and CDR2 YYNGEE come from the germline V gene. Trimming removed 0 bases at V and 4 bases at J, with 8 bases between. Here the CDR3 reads CASSVAGLGNTIYF. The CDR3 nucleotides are TGTGCCAGCAGCGTAGCCGGGTTAGGAAACACCATATATTTT.

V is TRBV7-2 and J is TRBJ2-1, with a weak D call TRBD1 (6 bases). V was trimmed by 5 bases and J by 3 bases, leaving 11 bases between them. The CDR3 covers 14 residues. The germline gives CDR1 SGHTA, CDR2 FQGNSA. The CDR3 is CASSRKGVYNEQFF. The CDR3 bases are TGTGCCAGCAGCCGCAAGGGGGTCTACAATGAGCAGTTCTTC. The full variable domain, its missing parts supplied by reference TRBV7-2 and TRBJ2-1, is GAGVSQSPSNKVTEKGKDVELRCDPISGHTALYWYRQSLGQGLEFLIYFQGNSAPDKSGLPSDRFSAERTGGSVSTLTIQRTQQEDSAVYLCASSRKGVYNEQFFGPGTRLTVL.

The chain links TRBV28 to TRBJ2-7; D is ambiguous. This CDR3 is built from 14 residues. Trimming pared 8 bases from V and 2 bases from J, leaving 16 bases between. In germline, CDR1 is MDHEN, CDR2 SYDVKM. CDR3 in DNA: TGTGCCAGCCTATACAGCCAGGAACCCTACGAGCAGTACTTC. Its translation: CASLYSQEPYEQYF.

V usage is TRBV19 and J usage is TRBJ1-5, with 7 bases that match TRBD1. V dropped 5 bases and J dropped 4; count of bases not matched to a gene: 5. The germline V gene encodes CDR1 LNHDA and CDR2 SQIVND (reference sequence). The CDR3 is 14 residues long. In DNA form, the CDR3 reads TGTGCCAGTAGTCCGGGACAGAGAAATCAGCCCCAGCATTTT. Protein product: CASSPGQRNQPQHF.

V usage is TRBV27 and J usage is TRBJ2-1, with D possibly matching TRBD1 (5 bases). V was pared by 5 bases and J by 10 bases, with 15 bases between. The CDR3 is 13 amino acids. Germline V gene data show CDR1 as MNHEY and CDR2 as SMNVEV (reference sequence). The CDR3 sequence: CASSLLGRREQFF. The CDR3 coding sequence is TGTGCCAGCAGTCTATTGGGGCGTCGAGAGCAGTTCTTC.